Below, 15 T cell receptor beta chains from the same sample are listed, as sequenced in a study of OX40 agonist ivuxolimab in advanced cancers. Library prep was done by the immunoSEQ multiplex PCR assay. TCRdb mirrors the immuneACCESS table, restricted to in-frame sequences. Some clones are absent from its copies; in checked studies, under half trace to an unresolved V gene, and the reason for the others is unknown. Recorded for this sample are over 70,000 clones; about 91% of them occurred a single time. Less than 0.2% of the sample rests with the top ten. The sequencing here drew on CD4+ or CD8+ T cells sorted from blood, taken in a trial of the OX40 agonist ivuxolimab. The receptor source for this set is an adult with an advanced solid tumor such as melanoma, head and neck, liver or kidney cancer.

The V and J genes are TRBV27 and TRBJ1-1, with TRBD1 as a possible D gene (5 bases). The CDR3 totals 14 residues. V lost 8 bases to trimming and J lost 1 base, with 14 bases between them. Germline V gene data show CDR1 as MNHEY and CDR2 as SMNVEV (reference sequence). In nucleotides, the CDR3 is TGTGCCAGCCAAGGGGAGACAGCGAACACTGAAGCTTTCTTT. Translating gives CASQGETANTEAFF.

The chain employs TRBV27 and TRBJ2-1, with D hard to call. Germline assignment: CDR1 MNHEY and CDR2 SMNVEV (reference sequence). V lost 3 bases to trimming and J lost 0 bases, with 9 bases between them. There are 15 residues in the CDR3. The CDR3 DNA is TGTGCCAGCAGTTTTCGTCTTAGCTCCTACAATGAGCAGTTCTTC. This codes for CASSFRLSSYNEQFF.

The V and J genes are TRBV7-2 and TRBJ1-1; no definite D call. Germline V gene data show CDR1 as SGHTA and CDR2 as FQGNSA. The CDR3 consists of 12 residues. V lost 3 bases, J lost 0 bases, and 2 bases lay in between. CDR3 region: CASSLMNTEAFF. As DNA, the CDR3 is TGTGCCAGCAGCTTGATGAACACTGAAGCTTTCTTT. Combining the CDR3 with reference TRBV7-2 and TRBJ1-1 gives the whole variable domain GAGVSQSPSNKVTEKGKDVELRCDPISGHTALYWYRQSLGQGLEFLIYFQGNSAPDKSGLPSDRFSAERTGGSVSTLTIQRTQQEDSAVYLCASSLMNTEAFFGQGTRLTVV.

The rearrangement uses TRBV5-1 and TRBJ1-4; D is unclear. The CDR3 contains 14 residues. The germline V gene encodes CDR1 SGHRS and CDR2 YFSETQ. V was shortened by 1 base and J by 2 bases, with 6 bases between the two germline ends. The CDR3 loop reads CASSLTATNEKLFF. CDR3 DNA: TGCGCCAGCAGCTTGACAGCCACTAATGAAAAACTGTTTTTT.

The chain uses TRBV11-1 and TRBJ1-5; D gene ambiguous. Germline CDR1 SGHAT, CDR2 FQDESV (reference sequence). This CDR3 is built from 13 residues. V dropped 1 base and J dropped 5 bases, with 6 bases sitting between them. The CDR3 nucleotides read TGTGCCAGCAGCTTAGAGGTCGATCAGCCCCAGCATTTT. Protein product: CASSLEVDQPQHF.

The chain has TRBV9 and TRBJ2-1; D may match TRBD1 or TRBD2 (6 bases each). The length of the CDR3 is 13 residues. Germline assignment: CDR1 SGDLS and CDR2 YYNGEE. Trimming took 4 bases from V and 7 from J, leaving 12 bases between them. The CDR3, as DNA: TGTGCCAGCAGCCGCGGGACATATAATGAGCAGTTCTTC. It codes for CASSRGTYNEQFF. The complete variable domain, with remaining parts taken from reference TRBV9 and TRBJ2-1, reads DSGVTQTPKHLITATGQRVTLRCSPRSGDLSVYWYQQSLDQGLQFLIQYYNGEERAKGNILERFSAQQFPDLHSELNLSSLELGDSALYFCASSRGTYNEQFFGPGTRLTVL.

The chain links TRBV11-3 to TRBJ1-4; TRBD1 might be the D (5 bases). V was pared by 5 bases and J by 2 bases, with 9 bases between. The length of the CDR3 is 14 residues. Germline CDR1 is SGHNT and CDR2 is YENEEA. The CDR3: CASSVQGTNEKLFF. As DNA, the CDR3 is TGTGCCAGCAGCGTCCAGGGTACTAATGAAAAACTGTTTTTT.

This clone was counted between two and nine times. The V gene is TRBV30, the J gene TRBJ1-1; no reliable D call. This CDR3 spans 12 amino acids. Germline V gene sequence: CDR1 GTSNPN, CDR2 SVGIG (reference sequence). V lost 2 bases and J 0 bases, leaving 4 bases between the germline ends. The CDR3 bases are TGTGCCTGGAGTAAGATGAACACTGAAGCTTTCTTT. Protein sequence: CAWSKMNTEAFF.

The chain couples TRBV27 to TRBJ1-5, with unresolved D. Looked up from germline, CDR1 is MNHEY and CDR2 is SMNVEV (reference sequence). The CDR3 totals 14 residues. The V end was cut by 5 bases, the J end by 6 bases, with 14 bases between. Here the CDR3 DNA reads TGTGCCAGCAGTAATAGGAGGGAAACTCAGCCCCAGCATTTT. Translated, it gives CASSNRRETQPQHF.

This chain links TRBV7-3 with TRBJ2-6; D not certain. The ends were cut back, 1 base at V and 4 bases at J, with 11 bases in the middle. Germline CDR1 reads SGHTA; CDR2 reads FQGTGA. This CDR3 has 16 residues. CDR3 protein: CASSLIHGSGANVLTF. In nucleotides, the CDR3 is TGTGCCAGCAGCTTAATCCACGGATCCGGGGCCAACGTCCTGACTTTC.

This chain uses TRBV10-3 with TRBJ2-3, with D possibly being TRBD1 (6 bases). This CDR3 has 13 residues. Germline CDR1 reads ENHRY; CDR2 reads SYGVKD. V was cut by 6 bases and J by 3 bases, with 10 bases left in between. The CDR3 sequence: CAISQQGTDTQYF. CDR3 sequence (DNA): TGTGCCATCAGCCAACAGGGTACAGATACGCAGTATTTT.

The chain couples TRBV27 to TRBJ2-5, with 7 bases aligning to TRBD1. The CDR3 is made up of 13 amino acids. Trimming cost V 6 bases and J 5 bases; bases outside gene matches: 6. Germline V gene data show CDR1 as MNHEY and CDR2 as SMNVEV (reference sequence). The CDR3 DNA follows: TGTGCCAGCAGAATGACAGGGTCGGAGACCCAGTACTTC. This gives the protein CASRMTGSETQYF.

This clone occurred once. J is TRBJ1-4 and V is TRBV5-1; D remains unclear. V lost 0 bases and J 7 bases, leaving 13 bases between the germline ends. Germline-derived CDR1 and CDR2 are SGHRS and YFSETQ. CDR3 length: 15 residues. CDR3 in DNA: TGCGCCAGCAGCTTGGGATACGTTAGTGTTGAAAAACTGTTTTTT. Translating gives CASSLGYVSVEKLFF.

This chain connects TRBV9 to TRBJ1-2, with 7 bases identical to TRBD1. Germline V lookup: CDR1 SGDLS, CDR2 YYNGEE. There are 18 residues in the CDR3. V was pared by 0 bases and J by 1 base, with 12 bases of the junction left unmatched. CDR3 loop: CASSVGHGTAILNYGYTF. The CDR3 DNA sequence: TGTGCCAGCAGCGTAGGTCACGGGACAGCCATTCTTAACTATGGCTACACCTTC.

V gene TRBV11-2 combines with J gene TRBJ2-5; 13 bases match TRBD2. Germline CDR1 is SGHAT and CDR2 is FQNNGV. This CDR3 comprises 15 residues. Trimming cost V 6 bases and J 2 bases; bases outside gene matches: 3. CDR3 region: CASSRTSGGQETQYF. In nucleotides, the CDR3 is TGTGCCAGCAGTCGGACTAGCGGGGGACAAGAGACCCAGTACTTC.